This T cell receptor beta chain was profiled in a study of T cell repertoires in cytomegalovirus infection. The overall study: Public TCR beta signatures marked donors with CMV infection and the matching HLA.

Germline CDR1 SNHLY, CDR2 FYNNEI. V gave up 6 bases and J gave up 0 bases; unmatched junction bases: 10. This CDR3 region has 18 residues. Broader study findings: HLA-C-restricted CMV clonotypes gave the most frequent clonotype in two of eight donors. Based on cumulative public TCR beta family frequency, carriers of CMV plus the relevant HLA were identified.

TCRdb reanalysed the reads using MiXCR and keeps one entry per CDR3 protein. The data contain roughly 640,000 distinct CDR3 sequences, approximately 24% of them singletons. As to this clonotype: Its antigen remains unknown.

The rearrangement joins TRBV2 to TRBJ1-6; TRBD1 agrees at 8 bases. This TCR came from a human donor in good health (CMV status not recorded). Some clones in this sample may be carry-over from other donors' samples. Sequencing input: CD8+ T cells from PBMCs. CDR3 region: CASRVQGAMSSYNSPLHF. The DNA for the CDR3 is TGTGCCAGCAGAGTCCAGGGGGCCATGAGCTCCTATAATTCACCCCTCCACTTT.